Listed here are 5 T cell receptor beta chains from one sample, sequenced in a study of OX40 agonist ivuxolimab in advanced cancers. The method was immunoSEQ multiplex PCR; TCRdb's version includes in-frame clones alone and lacks a portion of them. This sample yields 150,000 to 180,000 clones, of which roughly 92% are seen a single time; around 0.31% belongs to the top ten. Sequenced material: CD4+ or CD8+ T cells sorted from blood, taken in a trial of the OX40 agonist ivuxolimab. These receptors originate from an adult with an advanced solid tumor such as melanoma, head and neck, liver or kidney cancer.

CDR3 bases: TGTGCCAGCAGCTTAGAGGAGCGGGGGCCCCGCGATGAGCAGTTCTTC. It is translated as CASSLEERGPRDEQFF. This chain joins TRBV7-9 and TRBJ2-1, with 8 positions matching TRBD2. CDR3 size: 16 residues. Germline V gene lookup returns CDR1 SEHNR and CDR2 FQNEAQ (reference sequence). Losses at the gene ends were 1 base for V and 8 bases for J; bases not matched to a gene: 10.

This clone was seen a single time. The chain carries TRBV6-1 and TRBJ1-3, with D unresolved. This CDR3 comprises 16 residues. V shed 4 bases and J shed 0 bases, with 13 bases lying between them. Germline V lookup: CDR1 MNHNS, CDR2 SASEGT. The CDR3 here is CASSVPGLSSGNTIYF. In DNA form, the CDR3 reads TGTGCCAGCAGTGTTCCGGGCCTGAGCTCTGGAAACACCATATATTTT.

A single count supports this clone. This sequence joins TRBV28 and TRBJ1-1; D gene uncertain. Per the germline V gene, CDR1 is MDHEN and CDR2 is SYDVKM. V was cut by 5 bases and J by 10 bases, with 20 bases left in between. The CDR3 sequence is 14 residues long. DNA for the CDR3: TGTGCCAGCAGTCCCCCCCCGGGAGAGGGTACAGCTTTCTTT. Translated, it gives CASSPPPGEGTAFF.

This chain links TRBV9 with TRBJ2-7; TRBD2 agrees at 9 bases. The ends lost 4 bases at V and 4 bases at J; junction bases unmatched: 9. The CDR3 consists of 15 residues. Per germline, CDR1 SGDLS and CDR2 YYNGEE. Here the CDR3 DNA reads TGTGCCAGCAGCCCGACCAGCGGGAGGTGGTACGAGCAGTACTTC. This encodes CASSPTSGRWYEQYF.

This clone has a handful of counts. This sequence joins TRBV5-1 and TRBJ2-3, with D perhaps matching TRBD2 (5 bases). Trimming took 5 bases from V and 6 from J, leaving 10 bases between them. The CDR3 is 12 amino acids. Germline V gene sequence: CDR1 SGHRS, CDR2 YFSETQ. The CDR3 here is CASRYTGDTQYF. The DNA of the CDR3 is TGCGCCAGCAGGTATACGGGGGATACGCAGTATTTT.